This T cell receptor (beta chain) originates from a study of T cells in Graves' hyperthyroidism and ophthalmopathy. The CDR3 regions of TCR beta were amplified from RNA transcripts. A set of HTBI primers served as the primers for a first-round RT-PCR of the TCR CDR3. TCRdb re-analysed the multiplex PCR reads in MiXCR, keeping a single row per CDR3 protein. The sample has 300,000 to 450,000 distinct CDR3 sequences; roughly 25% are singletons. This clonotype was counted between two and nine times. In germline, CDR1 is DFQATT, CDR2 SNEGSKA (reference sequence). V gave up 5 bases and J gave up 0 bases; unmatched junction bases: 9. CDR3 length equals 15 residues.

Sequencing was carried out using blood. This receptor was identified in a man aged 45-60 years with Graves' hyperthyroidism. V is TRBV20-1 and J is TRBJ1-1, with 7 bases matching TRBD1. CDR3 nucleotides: TGCAGTGCTTGGGACAGCTACCTTATGAACACTGAAGCTTTCTTT. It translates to CSAWDSYLMNTEAFF.